Shown below are 9 T cell receptor beta chains from a single sample sequenced in a study of graft-versus-host responses after intestinal transplantation. Generated by immunoSEQ multiplex PCR, the TCRdb table keeps only in-frame clones and is missing some. The table records about 97,000 clones, 80% to 95% of them present only once. Sequences were derived from PBMCs, sampled approximately 420 days after intestinal transplant. The receptor source for this set is a human patient who received an intestinal transplant, so some T cells may come from the graft donor.

Worth noting for this clone: The same CDR3 arises from other DNA sequences in this sample as well. This chain uses TRBV2 with TRBJ2-7, with unresolved D. Per germline, CDR1 SNHLY and CDR2 FYNNEI. There are 14 residues in the CDR3. Written as DNA, the CDR3 is TGTGCTAGTCGACGGTCTGTGAGCTCCTACGAGCAGTACTTC. Amino acids: CASRRSVSSYEQYF. Full variable domain (missing parts from reference TRBV2 and TRBJ2-7): EPEVTQTPSHQVTQMGQEVILRCVPISNHLYFYWYRQILGQKVEFLVSFYNNEISEKSEIFDDQFSVERPDGSNFTLKIRSTKLEDSAMYFCASRRSVSSYEQYFGPGTRLTVT.

The J gene is TRBJ2-7, the V gene TRBV18, with 8 positions matching TRBD1. The CDR3 has 15 amino acids. CDR1 and CDR2 (germline): KGHSH, LQKENI. Losses at the gene ends were 5 bases for V and 3 bases for J; bases not matched to a gene: 9. In nucleotides, the CDR3 is TGTGCCAGCTCAGCCCGGACAGGGAGTTTCTACGAGCAGTACTTC. Its translation is CASSARTGSFYEQYF.

This sequence joins TRBV4-1 and TRBJ1-5; D gene uncertain. The V gene's germline CDR1 is MGHRA and CDR2 YSYEKL. Trimming removed 0 bases from V and 1 base from J, with 7 bases in between. This CDR3 is 15 amino acids long. CDR3 protein: CASSQDYGSNQPQHF. The CDR3 nucleotides are TGCGCCAGCAGCCAAGATTACGGGAGCAATCAGCCCCAGCATTTT.

The chain employs TRBV10-2 and TRBJ2-5; 10 bases are a match to TRBD2. Trimming took 4 bases from V and 2 from J; bases not matched to a gene: 4. Germline V lookup: CDR1 WSHSY, CDR2 SAAADI. This CDR3 region has 15 residues. CDR3 region: CASSGETSGQETQYF. CDR3 in DNA: TGCGCCAGCAGTGGAGAGACTAGCGGGCAAGAGACCCAGTACTTC.

CDR3: CASSKVIGYEQYF. The CDR3 DNA is TGCGCCAGCAGTAAGGTAATCGGCTACGAGCAGTACTTC. The V gene is TRBV10-1, the J gene TRBJ2-7, with D hard to call. With 5 bases removed from V and 3 bases from J, the gap between germline ends came to 11 bases. Germline CDR1 is WNHNN and CDR2 is SYGVQD (reference sequence). This CDR3 has 13 residues.

The chain employs TRBV10-3 and TRBJ2-3, with no clear D. V lost 1 base and J lost 1, with 3 bases in between. The CDR3 has 13 residues. The germline V gene encodes CDR1 ENHRY and CDR2 SYGVKD. Here the CDR3 DNA reads TGTGCCATCAGTGAGTGGCGCACAGATACGCAGTATTTT. It codes for CAISEWRTDTQYF.

The V and J genes are TRBV5-1 and TRBJ1-2, with 7 bases fitting TRBD1. Germline trimming cut 5 bases from V and 2 bases from J; bases unmatched to any gene: 12. This CDR3 has 16 amino acids. Per the germline V gene, CDR1 is SGHRS and CDR2 is YFSETQ. DNA of the CDR3: TGCGCCAGCAGGACAGGGTTTGGGGGCATAAACTATGGCTACACCTTC. Its protein is CASRTGFGGINYGYTF.

The chain links TRBV9 to TRBJ1-5; tentatively, D is TRBD1 (6 bases). The ends were cut back, 4 bases at V and 4 bases at J, with 12 bases in the middle. Germline-derived CDR1 and CDR2 are SGDLS and YYNGEE. The CDR3 extends over 14 amino acids. In DNA form, the CDR3 reads TGTGCCAGCAGCCCTCTAGGACAGAATCAGCCCCAGCATTTT. Protein: CASSPLGQNQPQHF.

The chain recombines TRBV2 with TRBJ1-4; D perhaps matches TRBD1 (5 bases). The CDR3 has 14 residues. Germline assignment: CDR1 SNHLY and CDR2 FYNNEI. V was cut by 6 bases and J by 5 bases, with 13 bases left in between. Here the CDR3 reads CASSLGAGNEKLFF. The DNA of the CDR3 is TGTGCCAGCAGCCTAGGGGCGGGGAATGAAAAACTGTTTTTT.